This record looks at one TCR beta chain sequence and its context. Its specificity is unknown. Each CDR3 protein gets one entry after TCRdb re-called the 5' RACE reads with MiXCR. The data contain approximately 100,000 distinct CDR3 sequences, more than 20% of them singletons. From germline, CDR1 is SQVTM and CDR2 ANQGSEA. This CDR3 comprises 12 residues. Trimming removed 8 bases at V and 7 bases at J, with 17 bases between. The data derive from a study of T-cell memory formation after mild COVID-19. Findings and caveats of the study: Day 15 to 85 contractors were CD4/CD8 balanced; later expanders leaned CD4+. Cross-reactive memory apparently joined, as some responding clones appeared in pre-infection memory. Clones which contracted sat mainly in CM and EM if CD4+, and in EMRA if CD8+.

This chain connects TRBV29-1 to TRBJ2-5; possibly TRBD2 for D (6 bases). Source material: PBMCs or a T cell subset sorted from them (not recorded which). This TCR derives from a young man who had mild COVID-19 (a few samples of this study predate the infection). Cell type and time point are not known. CDR3 protein: CSTWGDVGTQYF. The CDR3 DNA reads TGCAGCACTTGGGGGGATGTAGGGACCCAGTACTTC.